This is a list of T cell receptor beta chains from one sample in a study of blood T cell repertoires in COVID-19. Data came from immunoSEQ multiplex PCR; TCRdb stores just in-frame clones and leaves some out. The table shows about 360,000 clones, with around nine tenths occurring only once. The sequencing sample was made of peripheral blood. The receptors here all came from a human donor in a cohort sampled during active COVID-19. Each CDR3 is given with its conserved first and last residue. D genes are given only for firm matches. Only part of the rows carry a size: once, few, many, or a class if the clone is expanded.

TGTGCCAGCAGCCACAGGGATGGCGATGAAAAACTGTTTTTT,CASSHRDGDEKLFF,14,TRBV5-5,TRBJ1-4,.,once
TGCGCCAGCGGCGCTAGCGGGAGCCCCCCCACAGATACGCAGTATTTT,CASGASGSPPTDTQYF,16,TRBV5-1,TRBJ2-3,TRBD2,few
TGTGCCAGCAGCTTAGTTTGGGCGTCTAGCGTCCCCTTCTACGAGCAGTACTTC,CASSLVWASSVPFYEQYF,18,TRBV7-9,TRBJ2-7,.,.
TGTGCCTGGAGTACGGGGGCTAACTATGGCTACACCTTC,CAWSTGANYGYTF,13,TRBV30,TRBJ1-2,.,.
TGTGCCAGCAGTTACTCGATGGGGGAGGGCCTTGGTGAGCAGTTCTTC,CASSYSMGEGLGEQFF,16,TRBV6-5,TRBJ2-1,TRBD2,once
TGTGCCAGCAGCTTGGGACTAGGCCTCAATGAGCAGTTCTTC,CASSLGLGLNEQFF,14,TRBV5-5,TRBJ2-1,.,.
TGTGCCAGCAGCTTAGACGGAGCTTACAATGAGCAGTTCTTC,CASSLDGAYNEQFF,14,TRBV7-8,TRBJ2-1,.,.
TGTGCCAGCAGGACGCGGACAACCAATACGCAGTATTTT,CASRTRTTNTQYF,13,TRBV28,TRBJ2-3,.,.
TGTGCCAGCAGCCGTCGAGGGGGCGCTGATTCACCCCTCCACTTT,CASSRRGGADSPLHF,15,TRBV7-2,TRBJ1-6,TRBD1,.
TGTGCCAGTAGTATAGACGCAGGACAGAGCTTTAACTATGGCTACACCTTC,CASSIDAGQSFNYGYTF,17,TRBV19,TRBJ1-2,.,.
TGTGCCAGCAGCGTGGGGCGGGGGTTGGCCTATGGCTACACCTTC,CASSVGRGLAYGYTF,15,TRBV9,TRBJ1-2,.,.
TGTGCCAGCAGTCCATCATCCGAGACCTACGAGCAGTACTTC,CASSPSSETYEQYF,14,TRBV28,TRBJ2-7,.,.
TGTGCCAGCAGCTTAAATAGCTATGGCTACACCTTC,CASSLNSYGYTF,12,TRBV7-2,TRBJ1-2,.,few
TGTGCCAGCTCACCACCGAGTGATTTCACAGATACGCAGTATTTT,CASSPPSDFTDTQYF,15,TRBV18,TRBJ2-3,.,once
TGTGCCACAACCCCCGGACAGGACCCTTTAGGTACGCAGTATTTT,CATTPGQDPLGTQYF,15,TRBV7-9,TRBJ2-3,TRBD1,.
TGCGCCAGCAGCCGAGAGGGACATCCCAATGATGGCTACACCTTC,CASSREGHPNDGYTF,15,TRBV4-1,TRBJ1-2,.,.
TGTGCCAGCAGCGCGCGGGGCGTCACAGATACGCAGTATTTT,CASSARGVTDTQYF,14,TRBV9,TRBJ2-3,.,.
TGCGCCAGCAGCCAAGAACCCGAACCGACAGTTGCGATTGAAAAACTGTTTTTT,CASSQEPEPTVAIEKLFF,18,TRBV4-1,TRBJ1-4,.,.
TGCGCCAGCAGCTACGACAGGGGCGACTACAATGAGCAGTTCTTC,CASSYDRGDYNEQFF,15,TRBV5-1,TRBJ2-1,TRBD1,.
TGTGCCAGCAGCTTTAGACCCCCACCACTACGGGATGAAAAACTGTTTTTT,CASSFRPPPLRDEKLFF,17,TRBV7-9,TRBJ1-4,.,.
TGTGCCAGCAGCGAGGGGGACGGCGGCACTGAAGCTTTCTTT,CASSEGDGGTEAFF,14,TRBV6-5,TRBJ1-1,.,.
TGTGCCAGCAGTTTAGGAGGTTTTAGCAATCAGCCCCAGCATTTT,CASSLGGFSNQPQHF,15,TRBV28,TRBJ1-5,.,.
TGTGCCAGCAGCTTAAGTATCTGGAGAGGGTCCTACGAGCAGTACTTC,CASSLSIWRGSYEQYF,16,TRBV7-2,TRBJ2-7,.,.
TGTGCCAGCGGTCATCGAGGGAAGGCCCCTCCCGAGCAGTACTTC,CASGHRGKAPPEQYF,15,TRBV27,TRBJ2-7,.,.
TGTGCCAGCAGGCCTTTATTTAGTAGCAATCAGCCCCAGCATTTT,CASRPLFSSNQPQHF,15,TRBV6-5,TRBJ1-5,.,.
TGTGCCAGCAGCGCGGGACAGACTACCTACGAGCAGTACTTC,CASSAGQTTYEQYF,14,TRBV9,TRBJ2-7,TRBD1,once
TGTGCCAGCAGCCGGAACACTGAAGCTTTCTTT,CASSRNTEAFF,11,TRBV5-5,TRBJ1-1,.,.
TGTGCCAGCAGTTATGCTGGGTACCAACAGGGACGAAGAGGCTACACCTTC,CASSYAGYQQGRRGYTF,17,TRBV6-2/TRBV6-3,TRBJ1-2,.,few
TGTGCCAGCAGCGTCGGGGAAGGCAATCAGCCCCAGCATTTT,CASSVGEGNQPQHF,14,TRBV9,TRBJ1-5,.,.
TGTGCCAGTAGCCCACTAGCGGGGGAAACCACAGATACGCAGTATTTT,CASSPLAGETTDTQYF,16,TRBV19,TRBJ2-3,TRBD2,.
TGTGCCAGCAGCCCACCTGGGACTGATGGCTACACCTTC,CASSPPGTDGYTF,13,TRBV3-1/TRBV3-2,TRBJ1-2,.,.
TGTGCCAGCAGCTTAGGTTGGGAGAGAGCAACTAATGAAAAACTGTTTTTT,CASSLGWERATNEKLFF,17,TRBV11-3,TRBJ1-4,.,.
TGTGCCAGCAGCCCACGGGGGGCGGAGGAAAAACTGTTTTTT,CASSPRGAEEKLFF,14,TRBV7-9,TRBJ1-4,.,few
TGTGCCAGCAGCCCCGGGGGAGACAACTCCTACGAGCAGTACTTC,CASSPGGDNSYEQYF,15,TRBV13,TRBJ2-7,.,.
TGTGCCAGCTCGTCCGGGGGGGCCGTGGGTAGTGAGCAGTTCTTC,CASSSGGAVGSEQFF,15,TRBV18,TRBJ2-1,TRBD2,.
TGTGCCAGCAGCGCGGGACAGGGAGTTACAGATACGCAGTATTTT,CASSAGQGVTDTQYF,15,TRBV5-5,TRBJ2-3,TRBD1,.
TGTGCCAGCAGCCGAATGGTGGGGACAGGGAAGTATAATTCACCCCTCCACTTT,CASSRMVGTGKYNSPLHF,18,TRBV5-8,TRBJ1-6,TRBD1,.
TGTGCCAGTAGTTTCTACCGACTAGCGGGACGACATTCGACCGGGGAGCTGTTTTTT,CASSFYRLAGRHSTGELFF,19,TRBV19,TRBJ2-2,TRBD2,few
TGTGCCAGCAGTTTAACCGCGCTAGCGGGATTCACCGGGGAGCTGTTTTTT,CASSLTALAGFTGELFF,17,TRBV28,TRBJ2-2,TRBD2,.
TGTGCCAGCAGCCCTGCGGGGGGGCGGGATACGCAGTATTTT,CASSPAGGRDTQYF,14,TRBV7-2,TRBJ2-3,TRBD2,.
TGCGCCAGCAGCTTCCGTCTGGGGACTAGCGGGGGAGATGAGCAGTTCTTC,CASSFRLGTSGGDEQFF,17,TRBV5-1,TRBJ2-1,TRBD2,.
TGCGCCAGCAGTCGCGGCCGGGACAGATCCTACAATGAGCAGTTCTTC,CASSRGRDRSYNEQFF,16,TRBV5-1,TRBJ2-1,TRBD1,once
TGTGCCAGCAGCTTGGGCTCAACGGGGGGAGCGAACACCGGGGAGCTGTTTTTT,CASSLGSTGGANTGELFF,18,TRBV5-4,TRBJ2-2,TRBD2,.
TGTGCCAGCAGCTTAGGCTATGGGGCCCAATACGAGCAGTACTTC,CASSLGYGAQYEQYF,15,TRBV11-3,TRBJ2-7,.,.
TGTGCCAGCAGGCAAACAGGGTCTCCCTACGAGCAGTACTTC,CASRQTGSPYEQYF,14,TRBV28,TRBJ2-7,.,once
TGTGCCACCAGTGATGCCTCGGGGGGAAATGAGCAGTTCTTC,CATSDASGGNEQFF,14,TRBV24-1,TRBJ2-1,TRBD2,.
TGTGCCAGCAGGAGGGCCCAGAGCTCCTACAATGAGCAGTTCTTC,CASRRAQSSYNEQFF,15,TRBV2,TRBJ2-1,.,.